This passage covers 22 T cell receptor beta chains from one sample sequenced in a study of CD8 T cells in ankylosing spondylitis. TCRdb analysed the 5' RACE reads with MiXCR anew, one entry per CDR3 protein. The data contain approximately 150,000 distinct CDR3 sequences, approximately 9% of them singletons. The sequencing input was blood, either unsorted or a sorted T cell fraction (not recorded which). These receptors all come from a female donor with ankylosing spondylitis or in good health (not recorded which).

This clonotype was counted only a few times. The chain combines TRBV27 with TRBJ2-7; 9 bases are shared with TRBD2. The germline V gene encodes CDR1 MNHEY and CDR2 SMNVEV (reference sequence). The CDR3 extends over 14 amino acids. J gave up 3 bases and V 5 bases, and 5 bases lay outside the gene matches. In DNA, the CDR3 is TGTGCCAGCAGTCCCGGCGGGGGGGGCTACGAGCAGTACTTC. As protein: CASSPGGGGYEQYF.

This clonotype was detected once. CDR3 amino acids: CASSLGPGPYREKLFF. CDR3 DNA sequence: TGTGCCAGCAGTTTGGGCCCGGGGCCTTATCGGGAAAAACTGTTTTTT. This sequence joins TRBV28 and TRBJ1-4; D perhaps matches TRBD1 (5 bases). Trimming shortened V by 3 bases and J by 8 bases, and 19 bases separated the two germline ends. Germline V lookup: CDR1 MDHEN, CDR2 SYDVKM. This CDR3 region has 16 residues.

In its sample, this clonotype was seen a few times. The J gene is TRBJ1-2, the V gene TRBV15; D call uncertain. The CDR3 runs 12 residues. Per germline, CDR1 LNHNV and CDR2 YYDKDF (reference sequence). V shed 8 bases and J shed 0 bases, with 7 bases lying between them. CDR3 loop: CATGSTNYGYTF. The CDR3 DNA follows: TGTGCCACCGGGAGTACTAACTATGGCTACACCTTC.

There are many counts of this clonotype. The V call is TRBV9, the J call TRBJ2-3; D remains unclear. Germline V gene data show CDR1 as SGDLS and CDR2 as YYNGEE. This CDR3 is built from 13 residues. V dropped 0 bases and J dropped 3 bases, with 5 bases sitting between them. In nucleotides, the CDR3 is TGTGCCAGCAGCGTAGGTGGGACAGATACGCAGTATTTT. Its translation: CASSVGGTDTQYF.

This clonotype occurred many times. V usage is TRBV5-1 and J usage is TRBJ1-2, with a weak D call TRBD1 (6 bases). Germline CDR1 reads SGHRS; CDR2 reads YFSETQ. The V gene lost 5 bases and the J gene lost 2 bases, with 7 bases spanning the gap. The CDR3 is 12 amino acids. This CDR3 is CASRQGNYGYTF. The CDR3 DNA reads TGCGCCAGCAGACAGGGCAACTATGGCTACACCTTC.

This clonotype appeared many times. The V gene is TRBV12-3 or TRBV12-4, the J gene TRBJ1-5; the D is unclear. This CDR3 has 14 residues. V lost 5 bases to trimming and J lost 3 bases, with 11 bases between them. CDR3 loop: CASSPHGYNQPQHF. For the CDR3, the DNA is TGTGCCAGCAGTCCTCACGGATACAATCAGCCCCAGCATTTT.

This clonotype was seen repeatedly, ten times or more. The rearrangement links TRBV12-3 or TRBV12-4 to TRBJ2-7; tentatively, D is TRBD1 (6 bases). The CDR3 totals 16 residues. Trimming removed 2 bases from V and 1 base from J, with 15 bases in between. CDR3 sequence reads: CASSLSPGVISYEQYF. CDR3 nucleotide sequence: TGTGCCAGCAGTTTATCGCCAGGGGTCATTTCCTACGAGCAGTACTTC.

CDR3 in DNA: TGTGCCAGCAGCCAAAGTTCGGTCCAGGACTTTTCGTACTTC. Protein: CASSQSSVQDFSYF. The rearrangement uses TRBV3-1 and TRBJ2-7; TRBD2 is a possible D gene (5 bases). The V end lost 2 bases, the J end lost 12 bases, and 20 bases lay between the germline ends. The CDR3 is 14 residues long. From germline, CDR1 is LGHDT and CDR2 YNNKEL (reference sequence).

This clonotype was observed a few times. This chain links TRBV10-1 with TRBJ2-3; TRBD2 aligns across 13 bases. The CDR3 is 18 amino acids. The V and J ends lost 2 bases and 5 bases, in that order; junction bases with no gene match: 10. Germline V gene sequence: CDR1 WNHNN, CDR2 SYGVQD (reference sequence). CDR3 bases: TGCGCCAGCAGTGAGGGGGTACTAGCGGGAGGGCGGAAAGATACGCAGTATTTT. As protein: CASSEGVLAGGRKDTQYF.

The chain recombines TRBV12-5 with TRBJ2-7, with D tentatively TRBD1 (6 bases). The germline V gene encodes CDR1 LGHNT and CDR2 FRNRAP. The ends were cut back, 2 bases at V and 5 bases at J, with 16 bases in the middle. This CDR3 is built from 15 residues. The DNA for the CDR3 is TGTGCTAGTGGTTTGTTCCCTGACAGGTCCCACGAGCAGTACTTC. This sequence encodes CASGLFPDRSHEQYF.

Only a few counts were recorded for this clonotype. J is TRBJ1-1 and V is TRBV9, with D possibly being TRBD1 (5 bases). Germline V gene sequence: CDR1 SGDLS, CDR2 YYNGEE. Trimming took off 2 bases at V and 0 bases at J, with 8 bases between the two ends. The CDR3 sequence is 14 residues long. The CDR3 nucleotides are TGTGCCAGCAGCGTTGGGGGAGTGAACACTGAAGCTTTCTTT. Protein product: CASSVGGVNTEAFF.

This clonotype was recorded a few times. The chain employs TRBV11-2 and TRBJ2-7, with 8 positions matching TRBD1. Germline V gives CDR1 SGHAT, CDR2 FQNNGV. The length of the CDR3 is 12 residues. The V and J ends lost 5 bases and 6 bases, in that order; junction bases with no gene match: 3. CDR3 in DNA: TGTGCCAGCAGCCGGACAGGGCTCGAGCAGTACTTC. Translating it yields CASSRTGLEQYF.

CDR3 DNA sequence: TGTGCCAGCAGCTTGGGACTAGCGAGCAATGAGCAGTTCTTC. Translating it yields CASSLGLASNEQFF. V and J are TRBV5-6 and TRBJ2-1; TRBD2 aligns across 8 bases. The V and J ends lost 0 bases and 6 bases, in that order; junction bases with no gene match: 2. The CDR3 contains 14 residues. The V gene's germline CDR1 is SGHDT and CDR2 YYEEEE.

The chain combines TRBV7-8 with TRBJ2-5; 9 bases align to TRBD1. The CDR3 runs to 15 residues. Trimming removed 4 bases from V and 2 bases from J; junction bases left unmatched: 5. Germline CDR1 is SGHVS and CDR2 is FQNEAQ. DNA for the CDR3: TGTGCCAGCAGCTCCCGGGACAGGGAGCAAGAGACCCAGTACTTC. Encoded protein: CASSSRDREQETQYF.

The rearrangement joins TRBV7-9 to TRBJ2-1; D may be TRBD2 (5 bases). Germline V gene data show CDR1 as SEHNR and CDR2 as FQNEAQ (reference sequence). Trimming removed 1 base at V and 3 bases at J, with 16 bases between. This CDR3 region has 17 residues. The CDR3 nucleotides are TGTGCCAGCAGCTTAGTCGTGAGAGCGGTTCACTACAATGAGCAGTTCTTC. The encoded protein is CASSLVVRAVHYNEQFF. Full variable domain (remainder filled in from reference TRBV7-9 and TRBJ2-1): DTGVSQNPRHKITKRGQNVTFRCDPISEHNRLYWYRQTLGQGPEFLTYFQNEAQLEKSRLLSDRFSAERPKGSFSTLEIQRTEQGDSAMYLCASSLVVRAVHYNEQFFGPGTRLTVL.

In this sample, this clonotype turned up a few times. The gene calls are TRBV19 and TRBJ2-1; D is possibly TRBD2 (6 bases). Germline-derived CDR1 and CDR2 are LNHDA and SQIVND (reference sequence). V lost 2 bases, J lost 6 bases, and 8 bases lay in between. The CDR3 extends over 13 amino acids. CDR3 residues: CASSIRDFNEQFF. DNA for the CDR3: TGTGCCAGTAGTATAAGGGACTTCAATGAGCAGTTCTTC. Full variable domain (missing parts from reference TRBV19 and TRBJ2-1): DGGITQSPKYLFRKEGQNVTLSCEQNLNHDAMYWYRQDPGQGLRLIYYSQIVNDFQKGDIAEGYSVSREKKESFPLTVTSAQKNPTAFYLCASSIRDFNEQFFGPGTRLTVL.

This clonotype was observed once. This chain uses TRBV30 with TRBJ2-2; TRBD1 is a possible D gene (5 bases). The ends were cut back, 5 bases at V and 2 bases at J, with 9 bases in the middle. Germline V lookup: CDR1 GTSNPN, CDR2 SVGIG (reference sequence). The CDR3 is 13 residues long. The CDR3 loop reads CAWSGLNTGELFF. DNA of the CDR3: TGTGCCTGGTCAGGGCTAAACACCGGGGAGCTGTTTTTT.

The V and J genes are TRBV7-9 and TRBJ1-1; D is unresolved. CDR3 length: 16 residues. Per germline, CDR1 SEHNR and CDR2 FQNEAQ (reference sequence). V lost 2 bases and J lost 0, with 13 bases in between. In DNA form, the CDR3 reads TGTGCCAGCAGCTTATCTGCCCGAGGGATGAACACTGAAGCTTTCTTT. Translated: CASSLSARGMNTEAFF.

This clonotype came up many times. The chain recombines TRBV6-5 with TRBJ1-1; the D is unclear. The CDR3 is 13 residues long. The V end lost 3 bases, the J end lost 3 bases, and 8 bases lay between the germline ends. Germline loops: CDR1 MNHEY, CDR2 SVGAGI. CDR3 sequence reads: CASSYQSHTEAFF. CDR3 bases: TGTGCCAGCAGTTATCAGAGCCACACTGAAGCTTTCTTT.

CDR3 in amino acids: CASSLIRGATNSPLHF. CDR3 DNA: TGTGCCAGCAGTTTGATTCGGGGGGCGACGAATTCACCCCTCCACTTT. J is TRBJ1-6 and V is TRBV27; D may be TRBD1 (6 bases). V lost 3 bases and J 7 bases, leaving 16 bases between the germline ends. The CDR3 contains 16 residues. The germline V gene has CDR1 MNHEY and CDR2 SMNVEV (reference sequence).

In its sample, this clonotype was seen a few times. This chain links TRBV30 with TRBJ2-6, with D unclear. Germline V gene data show CDR1 as GTSNPN and CDR2 as SVGIG (reference sequence). V lost 1 base and J lost 4, with 14 bases in between. The CDR3 is made up of 16 amino acids. CDR3 coding DNA: TGTGCCTGGAGTGACCTCCCCCTAGGGGGGGCCAACGTCCTGACTTTC. Its protein product is CAWSDLPLGGANVLTF.

In DNA, the CDR3 is TGCAGTGCAACTAGCGGGAGCCGTAGCTGGGCCTACAATGAGCAGTTCTTC. Its translation: CSATSGSRSWAYNEQFF. The V gene is TRBV20-1, the J gene TRBJ2-1; 11 nucleotides line up with TRBD2. CDR3 size: 17 residues. In germline, CDR1 is DFQATT, CDR2 SNEGSKA (reference sequence). The ends lost 6 bases at V and 2 bases at J; junction bases unmatched: 12.